The rows below give T cell receptor beta chains drawn from one sample of a study of Ad26.COV2.S vaccination and SARS-CoV-2 variants. Method: immunoSEQ multiplex PCR; TCRdb's copy keeps in-frame clones and lacks some. The profile shows 150,000 to 200,000 clones, 87% of them singletons. The sequenced sample was peripheral blood, obtained after recovery from COVID-19. All receptors derive from a human donor who had recovered from COVID-19. Both conserved end residues are part of each CDR3. A D gene is named only where the DNA matches it firmly. Where a row states a size, it is once, few, many or the class of an expanded clone; other rows omit it.

j_call clone_size v_call d_call cdr3_aa cdr3_nt
TRBJ1-5 - TRBV9 - CASSPQGKPQHF TGTGCCAGCAGCCCACAGGGAAAGCCCCAGCATTTT
TRBJ2-7 - TRBV6-4 - CASSQANYEQYF TGTGCCAGCAGCCAGGCTAACTACGAGCAGTACTTC
TRBJ1-5 - TRBV4-2 - CASSQGVLNQPQHF TGTGCCAGCAGCCAAGGGGTACTCAATCAGCCCCAGCATTTT
TRBJ2-1 - TRBV7-9 - CASSLMGRAYNEQFF TGTGCCAGCAGCTTAATGGGGCGGGCCTACAATGAGCAGTTCTTC
TRBJ1-1 - TRBV4-2 TRBD1 CASSQEEGATEAFF TGTGCCAGCAGCCAAGAGGAGGGGGCGACTGAAGCTTTCTTT
TRBJ2-2 - TRBV7-9 - CASSLGTVNTGELFF TGTGCCAGCAGCTTGGGGACGGTGAACACCGGGGAGCTGTTTTTT
TRBJ2-1 - TRBV5-1 TRBD2 CASERGLAGNEQFF TGCGCCAGCGAACGCGGACTAGCGGGAAATGAGCAGTTCTTC
TRBJ2-7 - TRBV30 - CGASVSYEQYF TGTGGGGCTAGCGTCTCCTACGAGCAGTACTTC
TRBJ1-6 - TRBV2 - CASSELQGGYNSPLHF TGTGCCAGCAGCGAATTACAGGGAGGCTATAATTCACCCCTCCACTTT
TRBJ2-2 - TRBV7-2 TRBD1 CASSVRQGANTGELFF TGTGCCAGCAGCGTCCGACAGGGGGCGAACACCGGGGAGCTGTTTTTT
TRBJ2-7 once TRBV4-1 - CASSQDPFYEQYF TGCGCCAGCAGCCAAGATCCCTTCTACGAGCAGTACTTC
TRBJ1-3 - TRBV12-3/TRBV12-4 - CAGDGTIYF TGTGCCGGGGACGGCACCATATATTTT
TRBJ2-3 - TRBV10-1 - CASSRDTSTDTQYF TGCGCCAGCAGCCGGGACACAAGCACAGATACGCAGTATTTT
TRBJ2-2 - TRBV9 - CASSLNTGELFF TGTGCCAGCAGCTTGAACACCGGGGAGCTGTTTTTT
TRBJ1-6 - TRBV2 - CASTMTYNSPLHF TGTGCCAGTACAATGACCTATAATTCACCCCTCCACTTT
TRBJ1-2 - TRBV20-1 TRBD1 CSASAGTGNGYTF TGCAGTGCTAGTGCAGGGACAGGCAATGGCTACACCTTC
TRBJ1-2 - TRBV28 - CASSVQRYGYTF TGTGCCAGCAGTGTACAGAGGTATGGCTACACCTTC
TRBJ2-7 - TRBV12-3/TRBV12-4 - CASSTSPLGQYF TGTGCCAGCAGCACCTCTCCCCTCGGGCAGTACTTC
TRBJ1-1 - TRBV4-1 TRBD1 CASSQDGQGLNTEAFF TGCGCCAGCAGCCAAGATGGACAGGGGCTGAACACTGAAGCTTTCTTT
TRBJ1-1 - TRBV11-3 - CASSLDSWNTEAFF TGTGCCAGCAGCTTAGACTCCTGGAACACTGAAGCTTTCTTT
TRBJ1-2 many TRBV3-1/TRBV3-2 - CASSPTKDYGYTF TGTGCCAGCAGCCCCACGAAGGACTATGGCTACACCTTC
TRBJ2-1 - TRBV3-1/TRBV3-2 - CASSQDWRQGGYNEQFF TGTGCCAGCAGCCAAGATTGGAGGCAGGGTGGTTACAATGAGCAGTTCTTC
TRBJ2-2 - TRBV6-5 - CASRDPFTGELFF TGTGCCAGCAGAGACCCCTTCACCGGGGAGCTGTTTTTT
TRBJ2-5 - TRBV12-5 - CASGSRDRMGETQYF TGTGCTAGTGGTTCTCGAGACCGCATGGGAGAGACCCAGTACTTC
TRBJ2-7 - TRBV6-5 - CASSSDSYEQYF TGTGCCAGCAGTTCGGACAGCTACGAGCAGTACTTC
TRBJ2-2 - TRBV6-5 - CASSYLGGRTGELFF TGTGCCAGCAGTTACCTCGGCGGGCGTACCGGGGAGCTGTTTTTT
TRBJ1-5 - TRBV4-2 TRBD1 CASSQTGTGESLQHF TGTGCCAGCAGCCAGACCGGGACAGGGGAATCATTACAGCATTTT
TRBJ1-2 once TRBV2 - CASILDSPGASGYTF TGTGCCAGCATTTTAGACAGCCCGGGGGCAAGTGGCTACACCTTC
TRBJ2-3 - TRBV6-5 - CASSYSGGEGANTQYF TGTGCCAGCAGTTACTCCGGGGGTGAGGGGGCGAATACGCAGTATTTT
TRBJ2-3 - TRBV5-5 - CASSPISPKDTQYF TGTGCCAGCAGCCCCATTTCCCCCAAGGATACGCAGTATTTT
TRBJ2-7 few TRBV28 TRBD2 CASSLRGTSSVGQYF TGTGCCAGCAGTTTGAGGGGGACTAGTTCCGTGGGGCAGTACTTC
TRBJ2-6 - TRBV18 TRBD1 CASSPPLQGAGGANVLTF TGTGCCAGCTCACCACCGCTACAGGGGGCAGGTGGGGCCAACGTCCTGACTTTC
TRBJ1-2 - TRBV6-6 - CASSQNYGYTF TGTGCCAGCAGTCAGAATTATGGCTACACCTTC